This T cell receptor (beta chain) is from a study of cytomegalovirus exposure and HLA in healthy donors. Study-wide background: A subsequent analysis reported that the roughly 120 validation repertoires were produced on the same platform that had also been used for the 600 to 800 first-cohort repertoires.

The data were produced by immunoSEQ multiplex PCR, yet TCRdb's version contains in-frame clones alone and is incomplete. The sample records some 250,000 clones, 80% to 95% being singletons. This CDR3 has 18 residues. V was pared by 1 base and J by 3 bases, with 10 bases of the junction left unmatched. The V gene's germline CDR1 is SGHDN and CDR2 FVKESK. Notes on the study in general: Most TCR sequences showed up rarely, but some public TCRs showed up in many donors. Associated with cytomegalovirus, according to the listing, were around 160 TCR beta chains. As was reported, the classifier diagnosed cytomegalovirus status with high specificity and sensitivity.

Worth noting for this clone: What it binds is unknown.

The sample consisted of PBMCs. The chain combines TRBV14 with TRBJ2-1; TRBD2 matches 9 bases. The clonotype comes from a woman aged 30 to 39 in good health and CMV-seronegative. The CDR3 DNA reads as TGTGCCAGCAGCCAAGCAAGACAAGGGCGGGAGGGCTACAATGAGCAGTTCTTC. It yields the protein CASSQARQGREGYNEQFF.